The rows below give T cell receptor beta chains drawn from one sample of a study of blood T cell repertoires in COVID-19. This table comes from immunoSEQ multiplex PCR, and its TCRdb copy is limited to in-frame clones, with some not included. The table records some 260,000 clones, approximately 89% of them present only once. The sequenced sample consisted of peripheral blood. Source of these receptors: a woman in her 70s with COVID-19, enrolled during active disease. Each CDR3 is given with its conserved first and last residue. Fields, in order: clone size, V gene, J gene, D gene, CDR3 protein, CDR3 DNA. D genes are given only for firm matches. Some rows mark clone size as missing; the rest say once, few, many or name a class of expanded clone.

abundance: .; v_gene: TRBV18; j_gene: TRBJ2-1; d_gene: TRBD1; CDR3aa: CASSGPRQGAASDEQFF; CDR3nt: TGTGCCAGCTCGGGGCCTCGACAGGGGGCGGCGAGTGATGAGCAGTTCTTC
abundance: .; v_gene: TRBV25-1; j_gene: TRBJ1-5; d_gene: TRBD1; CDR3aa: CASTLTGDQPQHF; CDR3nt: TGTGCCAGCACCCTCACAGGGGATCAGCCCCAGCATTTT
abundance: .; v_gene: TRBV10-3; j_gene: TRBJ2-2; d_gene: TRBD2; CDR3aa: CAIWAGLAGSTGELFF; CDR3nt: TGTGCCATCTGGGCGGGGCTAGCGGGAAGCACCGGGGAGCTGTTTTTT
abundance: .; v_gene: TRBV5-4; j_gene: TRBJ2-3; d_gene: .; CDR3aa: CASSQSGADTQYF; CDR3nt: TGTGCCAGCAGCCAATCTGGGGCGGATACGCAGTATTTT
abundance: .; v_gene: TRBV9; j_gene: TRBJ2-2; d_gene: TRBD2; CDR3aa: CASSARLLAGVGGELFF; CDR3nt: TGTGCCAGCAGCGCCCGGTTACTAGCGGGAGTTGGGGGGGAGCTGTTTTTT
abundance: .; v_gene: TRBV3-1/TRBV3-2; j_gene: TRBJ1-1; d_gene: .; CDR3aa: CASSPIRGATEAFF; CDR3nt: TGTGCCAGCAGCCCGATACGGGGGGCCACTGAAGCTTTCTTT
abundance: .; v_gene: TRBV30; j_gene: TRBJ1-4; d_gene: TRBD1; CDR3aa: CASQQGAHHGEKLFF; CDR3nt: TGTGCCTCCCAGCAGGGGGCGCATCATGGTGAAAAACTGTTTTTT
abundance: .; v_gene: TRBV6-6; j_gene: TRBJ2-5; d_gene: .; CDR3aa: CASAYGQETQYF; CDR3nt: TGTGCCAGCGCCTACGGGCAAGAGACCCAGTACTTC
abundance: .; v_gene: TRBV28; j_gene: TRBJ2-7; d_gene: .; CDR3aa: CASSFSSRAYEQYF; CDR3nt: TGTGCCAGCAGTTTTAGTAGTAGAGCCTACGAGCAGTACTTC
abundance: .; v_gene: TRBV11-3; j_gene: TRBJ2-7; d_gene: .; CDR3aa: CASSPELAAYEQYF; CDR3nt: TGTGCCAGCAGCCCGGAATTAGCGGCCTACGAGCAGTACTTC
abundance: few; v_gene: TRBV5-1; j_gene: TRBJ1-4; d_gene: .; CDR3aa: CASSYASGVNEKLFF; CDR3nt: TGCGCCAGCAGCTATGCTTCGGGGGTAAATGAAAAACTGTTTTTT
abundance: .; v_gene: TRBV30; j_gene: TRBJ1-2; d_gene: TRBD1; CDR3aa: CAGLPGQGLSSYGYTF; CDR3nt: TGTGCTGGCCTCCCGGGACAGGGTCTATCATCCTATGGCTACACCTTC
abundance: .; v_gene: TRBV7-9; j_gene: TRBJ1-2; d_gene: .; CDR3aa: CASSLVVALSGYTF; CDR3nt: TGTGCCAGCAGCTTAGTAGTAGCTCTTAGTGGCTACACCTTC
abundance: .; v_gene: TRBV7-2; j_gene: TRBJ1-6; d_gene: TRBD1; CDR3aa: CASSLLQGDSPLHF; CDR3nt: TGTGCCAGCAGCTTATTACAGGGGGATTCACCCCTCCACTTT